The 5 T cell receptor beta chains below come from one sample, sequenced in a study of cytomegalovirus exposure and HLA in healthy donors. Both 60 Vbeta primers and 13 Jbeta primers went into the PCR. Clones were read by immunoSEQ multiplex PCR, and TCRdb kept only the in-frame ones, dropping some. The sample records approximately 61,000 clones, under 85% being singletons. Sequenced sample: PBMCs. The receptors come from a man in his forties or fifties in good health and CMV-seropositive.

The chain joins TRBV5-1 to TRBJ2-5; 7 bases align to TRBD1. Germline CDR1 SGHRS, CDR2 YFSETQ. The junction had 8 bases not matched to a gene; V was cut back by 4 bases and J by 2 bases. The CDR3 sequence is 15 residues long. The CDR3 DNA is TGCGCCAGCAGCCGTACGACAGGGCCGCAAGAGACCCAGTACTTC. It yields the protein CASSRTTGPQETQYF.

The table lists this clone with a few counts. The genes are TRBV2 and TRBJ2-2; D is unresolved. Germline V gene data show CDR1 as SNHLY and CDR2 as FYNNEI. V was pared by 6 bases and J by 3 bases, with 5 bases between. This CDR3 is 12 amino acids long. Written as DNA, the CDR3 is TGTGCCAGCAGGGAGTACACCGGGGAGCTGTTTTTT. Protein product: CASREYTGELFF.

The chain links TRBV11-3 to TRBJ2-1, with TRBD2 identical over 8 bases. Germline-derived CDR1 and CDR2 are SGHNT and YENEEA. The CDR3 runs to 15 residues. The V and J ends lost 1 base and 7 bases, in that order; junction bases with no gene match: 6. For the CDR3, the DNA is TGTGCCAGCAGCTTAGGAGCGGGAGCAAGGAATGAGCAGTTCTTC. This codes for CASSLGAGARNEQFF.

The V call is TRBV5-1, the J call TRBJ2-2, with unresolved D. This CDR3 has 15 residues. The germline CDR1 and CDR2 sequences are SGHRS and YFSETQ. Trimming stripped 0 bases from V and 3 bases from J, with 9 bases between. The CDR3, as DNA: TGCGCCAGCAGCTTGGTTGCAGGCTACACCGGGGAGCTGTTTTTT. Translation: CASSLVAGYTGELFF.

V gene TRBV19 combines with J gene TRBJ1-2; D call uncertain. With 8 bases removed from V and 0 bases from J, the gap between germline ends came to 16 bases. The CDR3 length is 15 residues. CDR1 and CDR2 from the germline V gene are LNHDA and SQIVND (reference sequence). The CDR3 sequence is CASVAGGSTNYGYTF. DNA of the CDR3: TGTGCCAGTGTAGCGGGAGGATCCACTAACTATGGCTACACCTTC.